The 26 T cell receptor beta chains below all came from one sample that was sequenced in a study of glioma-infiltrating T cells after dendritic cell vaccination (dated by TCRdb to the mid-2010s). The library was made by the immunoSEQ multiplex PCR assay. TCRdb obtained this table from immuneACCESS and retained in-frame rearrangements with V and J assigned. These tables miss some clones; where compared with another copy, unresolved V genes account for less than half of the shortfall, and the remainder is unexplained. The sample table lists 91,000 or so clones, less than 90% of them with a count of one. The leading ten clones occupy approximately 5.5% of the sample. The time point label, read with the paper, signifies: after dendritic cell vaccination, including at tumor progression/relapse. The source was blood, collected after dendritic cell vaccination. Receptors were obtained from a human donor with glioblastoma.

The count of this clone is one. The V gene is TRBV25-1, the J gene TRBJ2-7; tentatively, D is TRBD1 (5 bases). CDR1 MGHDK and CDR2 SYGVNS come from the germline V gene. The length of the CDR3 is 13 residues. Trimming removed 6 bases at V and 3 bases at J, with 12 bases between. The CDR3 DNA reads TGTGCCAGCAGAACCCAGGGAAACTACGAGCAGTACTTC. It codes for CASRTQGNYEQYF.

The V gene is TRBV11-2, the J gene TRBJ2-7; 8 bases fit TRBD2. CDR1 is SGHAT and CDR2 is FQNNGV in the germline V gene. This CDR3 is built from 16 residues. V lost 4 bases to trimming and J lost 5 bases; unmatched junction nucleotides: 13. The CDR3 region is CASSSYSGVRYNEQYF. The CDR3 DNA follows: TGTGCCAGCAGCTCCTATAGCGGGGTGCGCTACAACGAGCAGTACTTC.

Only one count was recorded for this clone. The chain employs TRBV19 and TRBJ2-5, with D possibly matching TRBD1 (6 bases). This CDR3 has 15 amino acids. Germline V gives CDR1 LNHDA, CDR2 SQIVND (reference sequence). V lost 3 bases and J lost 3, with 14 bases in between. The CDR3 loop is CASSMRRQVEETQYF. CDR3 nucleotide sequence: TGTGCCAGTAGTATGAGGCGACAGGTTGAAGAGACCCAGTACTTC.

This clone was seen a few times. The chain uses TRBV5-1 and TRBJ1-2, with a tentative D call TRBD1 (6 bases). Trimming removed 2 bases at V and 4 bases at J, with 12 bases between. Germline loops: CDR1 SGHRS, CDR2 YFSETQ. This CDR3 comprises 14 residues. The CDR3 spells CASSFSGTLYGYTF. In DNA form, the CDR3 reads TGCGCCAGCAGCTTTAGTGGGACACTCTATGGCTACACCTTC.

CDR3 coding DNA: TGTGCCAGCAGCTTAGATCCGGGACAGTACTATGGCTACACCTTC. Protein sequence: CASSLDPGQYYGYTF. The V call is TRBV11-2, the J call TRBJ1-2, with TRBD1 matching 7 bases. Losses at the gene ends were 0 bases for V and 3 bases for J; bases not matched to a gene: 4. This CDR3 spans 15 amino acids. Looked up from germline, CDR1 is SGHAT and CDR2 is FQNNGV.

DNA of the CDR3: TGTGCCAGCAGCTCCCGGACAGCGAACGGGGAGCTGTTTTTT. It yields the protein CASSSRTANGELFF. The J gene is TRBJ2-2, the V gene TRBV7-3; tentative D call: TRBD1 (6 bases). Between the trimmed V and J ends, which lost 4 bases and 7 bases, there was a span of 13 bases. Germline CDR1 is SGHTA and CDR2 is FQGTGA. The CDR3 has 14 amino acids.

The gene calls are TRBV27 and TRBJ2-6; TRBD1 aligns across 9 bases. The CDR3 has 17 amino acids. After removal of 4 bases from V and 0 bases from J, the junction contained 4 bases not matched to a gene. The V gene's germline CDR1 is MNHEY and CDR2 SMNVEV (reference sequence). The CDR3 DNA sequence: TGTGCCAGCAGTTGGGACAGGGAACACTCTGGGGCCAACGTCCTGACTTTC. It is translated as CASSWDREHSGANVLTF. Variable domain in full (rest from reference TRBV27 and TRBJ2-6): EAQVTQNPRYLITVTGKKLTVTCSQNMNHEYMSWYRQDPGLGLRQIYYSMNVEVTDKGDVPEGYKVSRKEKRNFPLILESPSPNQTSLYFCASSWDREHSGANVLTFGAGSRLTVL.

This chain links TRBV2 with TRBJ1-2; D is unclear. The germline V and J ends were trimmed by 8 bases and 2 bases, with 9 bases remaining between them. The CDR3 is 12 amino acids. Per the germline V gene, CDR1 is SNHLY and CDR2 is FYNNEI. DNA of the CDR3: TGTGCCAGCGTGGGCAAAAACTATGGCTACACCTTC. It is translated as CASVGKNYGYTF.

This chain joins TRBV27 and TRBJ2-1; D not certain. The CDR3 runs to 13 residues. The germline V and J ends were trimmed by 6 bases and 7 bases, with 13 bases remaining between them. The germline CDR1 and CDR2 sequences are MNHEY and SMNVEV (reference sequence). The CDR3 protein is CASRTPMRNEQFF. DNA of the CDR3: TGTGCCAGCAGGACCCCGATGCGGAATGAGCAGTTCTTC.

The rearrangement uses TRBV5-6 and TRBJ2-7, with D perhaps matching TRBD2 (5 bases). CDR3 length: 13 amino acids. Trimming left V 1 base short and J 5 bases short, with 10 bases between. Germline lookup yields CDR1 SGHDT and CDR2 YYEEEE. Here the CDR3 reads CASSLTLANEQYF. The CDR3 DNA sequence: TGTGCCAGCAGCTTGACCCTAGCAAACGAGCAGTACTTC. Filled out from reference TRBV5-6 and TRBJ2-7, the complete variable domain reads DAGVTQSPTHLIKTRGQQVTLRCSPKSGHDTVSWYQQALGQGPQFIFQYYEEEERQRGNFPDRFSGHQFPNYSSELNVNALLLGDSALYLCASSLTLANEQYFGPGTRLTVT.

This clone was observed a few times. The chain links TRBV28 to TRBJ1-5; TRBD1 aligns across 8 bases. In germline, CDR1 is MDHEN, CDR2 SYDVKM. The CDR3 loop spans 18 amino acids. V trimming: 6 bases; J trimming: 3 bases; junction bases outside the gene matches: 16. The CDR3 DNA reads TGTGCCAGCAGGAATTCCCCGGGACAGGTCAGCTACAATCAGCCCCAGCATTTT. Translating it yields CASRNSPGQVSYNQPQHF.

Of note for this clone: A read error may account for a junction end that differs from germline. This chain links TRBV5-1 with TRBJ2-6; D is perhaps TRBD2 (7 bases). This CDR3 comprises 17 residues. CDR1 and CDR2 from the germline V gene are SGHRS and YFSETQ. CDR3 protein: CTSSLGGGRPGANVLTF. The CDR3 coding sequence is TGCACCAGCAGCTTGGGAGGGGGTCGGCCTGGGGCCAACGTCCTGACTTTC.

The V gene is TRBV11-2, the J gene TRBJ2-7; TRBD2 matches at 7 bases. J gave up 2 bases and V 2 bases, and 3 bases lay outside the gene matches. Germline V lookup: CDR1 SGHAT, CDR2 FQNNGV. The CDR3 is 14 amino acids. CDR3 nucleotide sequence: TGTGCCAGCAGCTTAATGGCGGGAGCCTACGAGCAGTACTTC. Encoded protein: CASSLMAGAYEQYF. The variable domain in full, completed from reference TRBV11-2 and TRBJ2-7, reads EAGVAQSPRYKIIEKRQSVAFWCNPISGHATLYWYQQILGQGPKLLIQFQNNGVVDDSQLPKDRFSAERLKGVDSTLKIQPAKLEDSAVYLCASSLMAGAYEQYFGPGTRLTVT.

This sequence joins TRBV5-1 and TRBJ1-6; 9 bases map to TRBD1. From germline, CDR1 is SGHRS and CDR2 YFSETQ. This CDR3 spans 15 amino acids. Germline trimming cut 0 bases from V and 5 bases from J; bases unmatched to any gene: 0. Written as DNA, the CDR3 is TGCGCCAGCAGCTTGGGGACAGGGGATAATTCACCCCTCCACTTT. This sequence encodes CASSLGTGDNSPLHF.

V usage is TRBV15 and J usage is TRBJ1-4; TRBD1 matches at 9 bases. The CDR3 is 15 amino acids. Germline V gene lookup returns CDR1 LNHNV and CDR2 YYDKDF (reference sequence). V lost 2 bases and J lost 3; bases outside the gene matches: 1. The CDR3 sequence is CATSRRTGANEKLFF. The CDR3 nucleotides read TGTGCCACCAGCAGACGGACAGGGGCTAATGAAAAACTGTTTTTT.

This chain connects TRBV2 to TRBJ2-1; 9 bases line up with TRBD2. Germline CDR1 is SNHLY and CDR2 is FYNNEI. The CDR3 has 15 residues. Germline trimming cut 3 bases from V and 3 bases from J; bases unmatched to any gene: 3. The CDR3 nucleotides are TGTGCCAGCAGTGAGCGGGAGGGACTCTACAATGAGCAGTTCTTC. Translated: CASSEREGLYNEQFF.

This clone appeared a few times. The CDR3 nucleotides are TGTGCCAGCAGCGTAGAGGCAGGGATAGGTACGCAGTATTTT. This codes for CASSVEAGIGTQYF. V and J are TRBV9 and TRBJ2-3, with a weak D call TRBD1 (5 bases). V gave up 0 bases and J gave up 8 bases, with 13 bases separating them. Germline CDR1 reads SGDLS; CDR2 reads YYNGEE. The CDR3 consists of 14 residues. Full variable domain (remainder filled in from reference TRBV9 and TRBJ2-3): DSGVTQTPKHLITATGQRVTLRCSPRSGDLSVYWYQQSLDQGLQFLIQYYNGEERAKGNILERFSAQQFPDLHSELNLSSLELGDSALYFCASSVEAGIGTQYFGPGTRLTVL.

The CDR3 here is CASSLEEGRAFF. The CDR3 nucleotides read TGTGCCAGCAGCTTAGAGGAGGGCCGGGCTTTCTTT. The genes are TRBV13 and TRBJ1-1, with D unclear. Trimming removed 1 base at V and 11 bases at J, with 11 bases between. This CDR3 has 12 residues. The V gene's germline CDR1 is PRHDT and CDR2 FYEKMQ (reference sequence).

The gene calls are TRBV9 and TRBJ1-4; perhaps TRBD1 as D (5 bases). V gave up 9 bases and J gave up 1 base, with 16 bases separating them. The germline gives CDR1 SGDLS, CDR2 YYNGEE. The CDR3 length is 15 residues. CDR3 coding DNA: TGTGCCACCACTCGGGGGTCTGGAACTAATGAAAAACTGTTTTTT. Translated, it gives CATTRGSGTNEKLFF.

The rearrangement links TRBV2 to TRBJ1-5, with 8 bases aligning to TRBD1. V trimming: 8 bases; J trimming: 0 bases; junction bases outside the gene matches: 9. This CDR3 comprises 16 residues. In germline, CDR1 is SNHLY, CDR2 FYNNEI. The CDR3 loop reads CASHGTGTYSNQPQHF. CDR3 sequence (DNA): TGTGCCAGCCACGGGACAGGCACTTATAGCAATCAGCCCCAGCATTTT.

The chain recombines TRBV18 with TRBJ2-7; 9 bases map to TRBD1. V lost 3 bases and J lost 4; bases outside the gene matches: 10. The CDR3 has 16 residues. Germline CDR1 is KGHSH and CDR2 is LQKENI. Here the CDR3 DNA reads TGTGCCAGCTCACCCTACGGGGGACAGGGATATTACGAGCAGTACTTC. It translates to CASSPYGGQGYYEQYF.

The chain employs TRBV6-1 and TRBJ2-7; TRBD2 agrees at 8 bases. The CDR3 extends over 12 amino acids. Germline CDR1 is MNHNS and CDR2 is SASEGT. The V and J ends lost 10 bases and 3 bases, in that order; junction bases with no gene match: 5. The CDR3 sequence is CATRGGVYEQYF. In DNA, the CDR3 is TGTGCCACCCGGGGGGGCGTCTACGAGCAGTACTTC.

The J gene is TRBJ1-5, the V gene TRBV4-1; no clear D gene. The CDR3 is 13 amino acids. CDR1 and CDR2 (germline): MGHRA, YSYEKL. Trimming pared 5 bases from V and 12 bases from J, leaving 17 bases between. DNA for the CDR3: TGCGCCAGCAGCTCAAGGCCAGGAAGGTTCCAGCATTTT. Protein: CASSSRPGRFQHF.

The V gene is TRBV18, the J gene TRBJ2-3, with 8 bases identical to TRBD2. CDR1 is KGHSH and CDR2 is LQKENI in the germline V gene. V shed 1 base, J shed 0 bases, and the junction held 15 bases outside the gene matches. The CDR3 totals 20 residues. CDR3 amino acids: CASSPLRKAGVTFSTDTQYF. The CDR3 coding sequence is TGTGCCAGCTCACCACTACGTAAAGCGGGGGTCACTTTTAGCACAGATACGCAGTATTTT. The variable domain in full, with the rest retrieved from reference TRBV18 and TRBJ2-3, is NAGVMQNPRHLVRRRGQEARLRCSPMKGHSHVYWYRQLPEEGLKFMVYLQKENIIDESGMPKERFSAEFPKEGPSILRIQQVVRGDSAAYFCASSPLRKAGVTFSTDTQYFGPGTRLTVL.

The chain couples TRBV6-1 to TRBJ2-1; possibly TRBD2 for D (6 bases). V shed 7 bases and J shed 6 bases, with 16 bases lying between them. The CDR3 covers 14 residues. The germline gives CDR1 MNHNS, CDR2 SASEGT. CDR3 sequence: CASTQGLGGNEQFF. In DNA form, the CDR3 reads TGTGCCAGCACCCAGGGTTTGGGGGGCAATGAGCAGTTCTTC.

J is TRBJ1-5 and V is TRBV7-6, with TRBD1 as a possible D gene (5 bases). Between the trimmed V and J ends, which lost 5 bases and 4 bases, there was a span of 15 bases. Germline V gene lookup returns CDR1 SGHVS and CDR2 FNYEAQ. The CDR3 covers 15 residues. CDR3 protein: CASSVNSGLNQPQHF. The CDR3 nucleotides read TGTGCCAGCAGCGTAAATTCAGGGTTGAATCAGCCCCAGCATTTT.